This T cell receptor beta chain appears in the sequencing data of a study of CD8 T cells in ankylosing spondylitis. Findings and caveats of the study: A motif in TCR beta, a set of under ten highly homologous variants, appeared characteristic of ankylosing spondylitis blood. Significant enrichment of disease-linked clones was reported in matched ankylosing spondylitis synovial fluid.

For TCR beta, libraries came from quantitative 5'-RACE with molecular barcodes. TCRdb ran MiXCR on the 5' RACE reads and lists one entry per CDR3 protein. This sample has around 130,000 distinct CDR3 sequences, with roughly 13% found just once. The CDR3 consists of 14 residues. The germline V gene encodes CDR1 ENHRY and CDR2 SYGVKD. V shed 2 bases and J shed 2 bases, with 9 bases lying between them. This clonotype was seen ten or more times. What it binds is not known. The chain combines TRBV10-3 with TRBJ1-2, with no clear D. The TCR originated in a female donor with ankylosing spondylitis or in good health (not recorded which). The sequencing sample was made of blood, either unsorted or a sorted T cell fraction (not recorded which). CDR3 loop: CAISERVLNYGYTF. CDR3 sequence (DNA): TGTGCCATCAGTGAGAGAGTTCTGAACTATGGCTACACCTTC.